This T cell receptor (beta chain) was sequenced in a study of T-cell reconstitution after alpha-beta-depleted transplantation in children. Study findings and constraints: Where some patients showed high TCRbeta diversity at day 60, it came from recipient T cells and thymic progenitors that had survived. T cells produced anew were the main source of T-cell counts and diversity one year after transplant. Expanded graft clones, several hundred of them, were reportedly the source of alpha-beta T cells about two months after transplant.

Preparing the TCRbeta library involved the use of unique molecular identifiers. TCRdb reprocessed the PCR reads with MiXCR, giving one entry per CDR3 protein. The data contain some 830,000 distinct CDR3 sequences, approximately 15% of them singletons. This CDR3 comprises 15 residues. J lost 2 bases, V lost 10 bases, and 11 bases had no gene match. Per germline, CDR1 MNHNS and CDR2 SASEGT. This clonotype was observed a few times. Its antigen is undetermined. This specimen consisted of PBMCs, mostly from graft donor cells, obtained 360 days after TCRalphabeta/CD19-depleted stem cell transplant. This receptor was identified in a male patient between 5 and 17 years old who had a stem cell transplant for acute lymphoblastic leukemia, so the T cells may come from the graft donor. The chain uses TRBV6-1 and TRBJ2-1; 7 bases are shared with TRBD1. The CDR3 nucleotides read TGTGCCACCAAACCTGGACAGGATCCCTACAATGAGCAGTTCTTC. Protein product: CATKPGQDPYNEQFF.